The next 16 T cell receptor beta chains were all read from a single sample in a study of OX40 agonist ivuxolimab in advanced cancers. Libraries were prepared by immunoSEQ multiplex PCR; TCRdb keeps only in-frame clonotypes and omits some of them. The data hold tens of thousands of clones, with around 82% observed a single time. Sequencing used CD4+ or CD8+ T cells sorted from blood, obtained in a trial of the OX40 agonist ivuxolimab. These receptors were obtained from an adult with an advanced solid tumor such as melanoma, head and neck, liver or kidney cancer.

This chain joins TRBV27 and TRBJ2-1, with D possibly matching TRBD2 (6 bases). Germline loops: CDR1 MNHEY, CDR2 SMNVEV (reference sequence). The CDR3 sequence is 14 residues long. V was pared by 8 bases and J by 10 bases, with 21 bases between. The CDR3 DNA follows: TGTGCCAGCCCTAACCGGGACTCTCCGACGGAGCAGTTCTTC. Amino acids: CASPNRDSPTEQFF.

The V and J genes are TRBV27 and TRBJ2-7, with D uncertain. The CDR3 loop spans 11 amino acids. CDR1 and CDR2 (germline): MNHEY, SMNVEV (reference sequence). V was shortened by 3 bases and J by 7 bases, with 7 bases between the two germline ends. The CDR3 DNA sequence: TGTGCCAGCAGTTTTGAGTCAGAGCAGTACTTC. It encodes CASSFESEQYF.

V and J are TRBV5-4 and TRBJ2-1, with 7 nucleotides matching TRBD1. This CDR3 spans 14 amino acids. V was clipped by 9 bases and J by 4 bases; unmatched bases: 10. Germline CDR1 SGHNT, CDR2 YYREEE (reference sequence). For the CDR3, the DNA is TGTGCCACCCGCGGACAGGAAAGTTACAATGAGCAGTTCTTC. Translating gives CATRGQESYNEQFF.

This chain links TRBV5-1 with TRBJ1-5; no definite D call. The V gene lost 5 bases and the J gene lost 5 bases, with 11 bases spanning the gap. The CDR3 sequence is 13 residues long. The germline gives CDR1 SGHRS, CDR2 YFSETQ. CDR3 residues: CASRSGSDQPQHF. CDR3 DNA: TGCGCCAGCAGATCCGGGAGCGATCAGCCCCAGCATTTT.

The chain employs TRBV5-6 and TRBJ1-6; TRBD1 might be the D (6 bases). The CDR3 runs 16 residues. Trimming took off 3 bases at V and 6 bases at J, with 16 bases between the two ends. Germline-derived CDR1 and CDR2 are SGHDT and YYEEEE. The CDR3 spells CASSSKLGRGNSPLHF. The CDR3 bases are TGTGCCAGCAGCTCCAAACTGGGCAGGGGTAATTCACCCCTCCACTTT.

The rearrangement uses TRBV10-2 and TRBJ1-3; tentative D call: TRBD1 (6 bases). V was shortened by 6 bases and J by 5 bases, with 8 bases between the two germline ends. The CDR3 has 12 residues. The germline V gene has CDR1 WSHSY and CDR2 SAAADI. CDR3 protein: CASRGDRNTIYF. In nucleotides, the CDR3 is TGCGCCAGCAGAGGGGACAGAAACACCATATATTTT.

Turning to this clone: Other DNA sequences in the same sample also yield this CDR3. V gene TRBV18 combines with J gene TRBJ1-4, with D perhaps TRBD1 (5 bases). Germline CDR1 reads KGHSH; CDR2 reads LQKENI. This CDR3 is 14 amino acids long. Between the trimmed V and J ends, which lost 2 bases and 2 bases, there was a span of 6 bases. CDR3 protein: CASSPGATNEKLFF. In nucleotides, the CDR3 is TGTGCCAGCTCACCAGGGGCGACTAATGAAAAACTGTTTTTT. The variable domain in full, with the rest retrieved from reference TRBV18 and TRBJ1-4, is NAGVMQNPRHLVRRRGQEARLRCSPMKGHSHVYWYRQLPEEGLKFMVYLQKENIIDESGMPKERFSAEFPKEGPSILRIQQVVRGDSAAYFCASSPGATNEKLFFGSGTQLSVL.

Turning to this clone: Additional DNA sequences in this sample encode the identical CDR3. The rearrangement uses TRBV2 and TRBJ2-5, with no clear D. Trimming left V 5 bases short and J 2 bases short, with 3 bases between. CDR3 size: 11 residues. The germline V gene has CDR1 SNHLY and CDR2 FYNNEI. The CDR3 nucleotides read TGTGCCAGCAGTTATCAAGAGACCCAGTACTTC. Its protein product is CASSYQETQYF.

This chain links TRBV30 with TRBJ1-1; TRBD1 matches 11 bases. V lost 3 bases and J lost 7; bases outside the gene matches: 10. The CDR3 covers 15 residues. Germline loops: CDR1 GTSNPN, CDR2 SVGIG (reference sequence). The CDR3 spells CAWRAGTGGDFEAFF. The CDR3 DNA reads TGTGCCTGGAGGGCAGGGACAGGGGGAGACTTTGAAGCTTTCTTT.

This chain uses TRBV19 with TRBJ2-7, with a weak D call TRBD1 (5 bases). V dropped 0 bases and J dropped 2 bases, with 11 bases sitting between them. The CDR3 has 15 amino acids. The germline V gene has CDR1 LNHDA and CDR2 SQIVND (reference sequence). The CDR3 DNA sequence: TGTGCCAGTAGTATAGATCAACAGGTCGCCTACGAGCAGTACTTC. This encodes CASSIDQQVAYEQYF.

CDR3 residues: CASSKMDRGASRFF. Written as DNA, the CDR3 is TGTGCCAGCAGCAAAATGGACAGAGGGGCTTCTAGGTTCTTC. The chain links TRBV5-4 to TRBJ2-1; TRBD1 is a possible D gene (6 bases). Trimming removed 4 bases from V and 15 bases from J, with 23 bases in between. The CDR3 runs 14 residues. The V gene's germline CDR1 is SGHNT and CDR2 YYREEE (reference sequence). The entire variable domain, with the rest obtained from reference TRBV5-4 and TRBJ2-1, is as follows: ETGVTQSPTHLIKTRGQQVTLRCSSQSGHNTVSWYQQALGQGPQFIFQYYREEENGRGNFPPRFSGLQFPNYSSELNVNALELDDSALYLCASSKMDRGASRFFGPGTRLTVL.

This sequence joins TRBV7-9 and TRBJ1-4; D is ambiguous. Germline-derived CDR1 and CDR2 are SEHNR and FQNEAQ (reference sequence). The V end lost 5 bases, the J end lost 8 bases, and 24 bases lay between the germline ends. CDR3 length: 17 amino acids. The CDR3 nucleotides are TGTGCCAGCAGCCCTGGGGAAGGCGGGGTTTTCTTCGAAAAACTGTTTTTT. Amino acid sequence: CASSPGEGGVFFEKLFF. Supplemented by reference TRBV7-9 and TRBJ1-4, the full variable domain reads DTGVSQNPRHKITKRGQNVTFRCDPISEHNRLYWYRQTLGQGPEFLTYFQNEAQLEKSRLLSDRFSAERPKGSFSTLEIQRTEQGDSAMYLCASSPGEGGVFFEKLFFGSGTQLSVL.

V usage is TRBV13 and J usage is TRBJ2-7; 14 bases are a match to TRBD2. Germline CDR1 PRHDT, CDR2 FYEKMQ (reference sequence). This CDR3 contains 15 residues. V dropped 3 bases and J dropped 7; count of bases not matched to a gene: 5. The CDR3 sequence is CASSFPGLAGVEQYF. The CDR3 DNA reads as TGTGCCAGCAGCTTTCCGGGACTAGCGGGGGTTGAGCAGTACTTC.

The chain combines TRBV28 with TRBJ2-2; D might be TRBD1 (5 bases). Germline CDR1 MDHEN, CDR2 SYDVKM. V was trimmed by 0 bases and J by 1 base, leaving 9 bases between them. The CDR3 has 16 amino acids. CDR3 DNA sequence: TGTGCCAGCAGTTTATGGCAGGGCCTGAACACCGGGGAGCTGTTTTTT. Its translation: CASSLWQGLNTGELFF.

The chain couples TRBV11-2 to TRBJ1-1; 8 positions match TRBD1. Per the germline V gene, CDR1 is SGHAT and CDR2 is FQNNGV. CDR3 size: 15 residues. V was clipped by 5 bases and J by 5 bases; unmatched bases: 10. DNA of the CDR3: TGTGCCAGCAGCCGACAGGGGCGGGTGGGGACTGAAGCTTTCTTT. Protein product: CASSRQGRVGTEAFF.

The J gene is TRBJ2-1, the V gene TRBV6-5, with D possibly being TRBD1 or TRBD2 (5 bases each). Germline CDR1 is MNHEY and CDR2 is SVGAGI. This CDR3 has 15 residues. The ends were cut back, 2 bases at V and 4 bases at J, with 12 bases in the middle. CDR3 sequence reads: CASSYPGPGYNEQFF. CDR3 coding DNA: TGTGCCAGCAGTTACCCGGGGCCCGGATACAATGAGCAGTTCTTC.